This TCR beta chain emerged from a study of blood T cells in healthy people across ages. Findings and limits, study-wide: As age increased, TCR beta diversity per million T cells fell in a roughly linear fashion. Whereas aged donors had fewer naive CD4+ cells, long-lived donors had more of them and higher diversity.

Donors gave roughly 10 milliliters of peripheral blood apiece. In each sample, at least 7 million PBMCs were isolated. With a J-beta primer mix and a sample-barcoded 5' primer, a second PCR ran roughly 6 to 11 cycles. Each CDR3 protein is one row after TCRdb ran MiXCR on the 5' RACE reads. The sample comprises around 1,100,000 distinct CDR3 sequences, around two fifths of which are singletons, and about 12% rests with the top ten. This clonotype has a handful of counts. The antigen remains unidentified. The ends lost 1 base at V and 4 bases at J; junction bases unmatched: 7. CDR1 is SEHNR, CDR2 FQNEAQ, per germline (reference sequence). This CDR3 is 15 amino acids long.

The rearrangement joins TRBV7-9 to TRBJ2-7; 7 bases are shared with TRBD2. Sequencing was performed on blood. The sequence derives from a man aged 18 to 30 in good health. Here the CDR3 reads CASSLESGAPYEQYF. The CDR3 DNA is TGTGCCAGCAGCTTAGAGAGCGGGGCACCATACGAGCAGTACTTC.